These 8 T cell receptor beta chains were all obtained from the same sample, sequenced in a study of T cell responses to AZD1222 COVID-19 vaccine. TCRdb keeps only in-frame clones here, not all; method: immunoSEQ multiplex PCR. This sample has more than 45,000 clones, with roughly 84% found just once. This sample comprised peripheral blood, obtained on day 0 of AZD1222 vaccination. The origin of the receptors is an adult in good health.

The rearrangement joins TRBV20-1 to TRBJ2-7; D not certain. This CDR3 spans 11 amino acids. Germline CDR1 DFQATT, CDR2 SNEGSKA (reference sequence). The V gene lost 3 bases and the J gene lost 1 base, with 4 bases spanning the gap. CDR3 in DNA: TGCAGTGCTAGGGTGTCCTACGAGCAGTACTTC. Translation gives CSARVSYEQYF.

This chain joins TRBV5-8 and TRBJ1-2; D is ambiguous. CDR1 and CDR2 from the germline V gene are SGHTS and YDEGEE. The V and J ends lost 5 bases and 8 bases respectively, with 13 bases between them. CDR3 length equals 12 residues. CDR3 sequence (DNA): TGTGCCAGCAGTTGGGGTGCTTCGGGCTACACCTTC. Translation gives CASSWGASGYTF. Supplemented by reference TRBV5-8 and TRBJ1-2, the full variable domain reads EAGVTQSPTHLIKTRGQQATLRCSPISGHTSVYWYQQALGLGLQFLLWYDEGEERNRGNFPPRFSGRQFPNYSSELNVNALELEDSALYLCASSWGASGYTFGSGTRLTVV.

The rearrangement uses TRBV5-1 and TRBJ2-1; 9 nucleotides match TRBD1. Unmatched junction bases numbered 9, after V lost 5 bases and J lost 9 bases. The germline V gene encodes CDR1 SGHRS and CDR2 YFSETQ. The length of the CDR3 is 14 residues. The CDR3 DNA follows: TGCGCCAGCAGTTCTGGACAGGGGATCAGTGAGCAGTTCTTC. It encodes CASSSGQGISEQFF.

This clone was observed a single time. This chain joins TRBV10-3 and TRBJ1-2; D is possibly TRBD1 (5 bases). Germline V gene sequence: CDR1 ENHRY, CDR2 SYGVKD. Trimming cost V 4 bases and J 6 bases, with 9 bases left between them. CDR3 length equals 12 residues. The CDR3 coding sequence is TGTGCCATCAGTGGCAGGGATGATGGCTACACCTTC. It is translated as CAISGRDDGYTF.

The V call is TRBV7-2, the J call TRBJ2-2; D gene ambiguous. V was pared by 5 bases and J by 4 bases, with 8 bases between. The CDR3 extends over 13 amino acids. The germline gives CDR1 SGHTA, CDR2 FQGNSA. CDR3 sequence (DNA): TGTGCCAGCAGCCCCCGCTCCACCGGGGAGCTGTTTTTT. Translated, it gives CASSPRSTGELFF.

The rearrangement joins TRBV19 to TRBJ1-2; a possible D gene is TRBD1 (5 bases). Germline CDR1 reads LNHDA; CDR2 reads SQIVND (reference sequence). V lost 5 bases and J lost 1, with 5 bases in between. The CDR3 covers 12 residues. The chain's CDR3 is CASSDSNYGYTF. The DNA for the CDR3 is TGTGCCAGTAGTGACAGTAACTATGGCTACACCTTC.

The chain is built from TRBV7-2 and TRBJ1-2; tentatively, D is TRBD1 (6 bases). CDR3 length: 16 residues. Germline-derived CDR1 and CDR2 are SGHTA and FQGNSA. The germline V and J ends were trimmed by 5 bases and 4 bases, with 20 bases remaining between them. The CDR3 loop reads CASSEGGSGSGYGYTF. The CDR3 DNA reads TGTGCCAGCAGCGAGGGGGGGTCAGGGAGCGGCTATGGCTACACCTTC.

This chain uses TRBV30 with TRBJ1-2, with 7 bases aligning to TRBD1. After removal of 2 bases from V and 4 bases from J, the junction contained 7 bases not matched to a gene. Per germline, CDR1 GTSNPN and CDR2 SVGIG (reference sequence). The CDR3 is 14 residues long. CDR3 nucleotide sequence: TGTGCCTGGAGTTGGACAGGCGGGGGCTATGGCTACACCTTC. Protein sequence: CAWSWTGGGYGYTF. Together with reference TRBV30 and TRBJ1-2, the CDR3 gives the full variable domain: SQTIHQWPATLVQPVGSPLSLECTVEGTSNPNLYWYRQAAGRGLQLLFYSVGIGQISSEVPQNLSASRPQDRQFILSSKKLLLSDSGFYLCAWSWTGGGYGYTFGSGTRLTVV.